These 13 T cell receptor beta chains were sequenced from one sample in a study of blood T cells in healthy people across ages. Combining a sample-barcoded 5' primer with a J-beta primer mix, a second PCR ran for roughly 7 to 12 cycles. TCRdb re-called the 5' RACE reads through MiXCR, storing one row per CDR3 protein. The table has hundreds of thousands of distinct CDR3 sequences, around half seen once. Source material: blood. The source is an older woman in good health.

This clonotype showed up just a few times. This sequence joins TRBV12-3 or TRBV12-4 and TRBJ2-7; D possibly corresponds to TRBD1 (5 bases). This CDR3 has 15 residues. Deletions cut 6 bases from V and 0 bases from J, with 15 bases between. The CDR3 DNA is TGTGCCAGCAGGTCAGGGTGGGGCATCTCCTACGAGCAGTACTTC. Protein: CASRSGWGISYEQYF.

The gene calls are TRBV7-2 and TRBJ1-5, with unresolved D. The CDR3 is 13 residues long. V lost 5 bases and J 7 bases, leaving 12 bases between the germline ends. CDR1 and CDR2 (germline): SGHTA, FQGNSA. CDR3 sequence (DNA): TGTGCCAGCAGCAACACATGGGGACAGCCCCAGCATTTT. The encoded protein is CASSNTWGQPQHF.

In its sample, this clonotype was seen a few times. V usage is TRBV20-1 and J usage is TRBJ2-7, with 10 bases fitting TRBD2. The DNA matches TRBJ2-5 better at its end, which makes the J call doubtful. CDR1 is DFQATT and CDR2 is SNEGSKA in the germline V gene (reference sequence). The CDR3 extends over 15 amino acids. The CDR3 DNA sequence: TGCAGTGCTAGGAGCCAGCGGGAGGGAGGAGAGACCCAGTACTTC. Translated, it gives CSARSQREGGETQYF.

The CDR3 here is CASSFGTGSDTQYF. CDR3 nucleotides: TGTGCCAGCAGCTTCGGGACAGGGTCAGATACGCAGTATTTT. The genes are TRBV11-2 and TRBJ2-3, with TRBD1 matching 9 bases. The CDR3 is 14 amino acids. The V and J ends lost 3 bases and 4 bases, in that order; junction bases with no gene match: 2. Per the germline V gene, CDR1 is SGHAT and CDR2 is FQNNGV.

This clonotype was recorded a few times. This sequence joins TRBV4-2 and TRBJ2-7; possibly TRBD1 for D (5 bases). The length of the CDR3 is 14 residues. Germline CDR1 and CDR2: LGHNA and YNFKEQ. Trimming left V 3 bases short and J 6 bases short, with 15 bases between. CDR3 nucleotides: TGTGCCAGCAGCCATAACCAGGGTTCGGGCGAGCAGTACTTC. It yields the protein CASSHNQGSGEQYF.

The chain combines TRBV4-1 with TRBJ2-1; the D gene is possibly TRBD2 (5 bases). The J call may be mistaken, given a closer DNA end match to TRBJ2-7. CDR3 length equals 16 residues. CDR1 is MGHRA, CDR2 YSYEKL, per germline. CDR3: CASSQEAAGIYNEQYF. CDR3 bases: TGCGCCAGCAGCCAAGAGGCGGCGGGCATCTACAATGAGCAGTACTTC.

As concerns this clonotype: One base away lies a much larger clone, so this may be a sequencing read error. The CDR3 end shows no conserved phenylalanine or tryptophan, and so a read error is likely. The rearrangement joins TRBV20-1 to TRBJ2-7, with TRBD1 as a possible D gene (7 bases). The J call may not be correct, given that the DNA end is closer to TRBJ2-5. The germline gives CDR1 DFQATT, CDR2 SNEGSKA (reference sequence). The CDR3 length is 12 residues. DNA for the CDR3: TGCAGTGCTGCCCAGGGGGGAGAGACCCAGTACTGC. Translating it yields CSAAQGGETQYC.

V gene TRBV28 combines with J gene TRBJ2-7; the D is unclear. The CDR3 loop spans 14 amino acids. V was trimmed by 11 bases and J by 4 bases, leaving 21 bases between them. Germline-derived CDR1 and CDR2 are MDHEN and SYDVKM. CDR3 region: CASGRATFKYEQYF. CDR3 bases: TGTGCCTCAGGAAGGGCGACGTTCAAATACGAGCAGTACTTC.

The chain couples TRBV7-8 to TRBJ2-7; D gene uncertain. V gave up 5 bases and J gave up 7 bases, with 12 bases separating them. In germline, CDR1 is SGHVS, CDR2 FQNEAQ. The length of the CDR3 is 12 residues. CDR3 sequence reads: CASSQASGEQYF. The CDR3 DNA reads TGTGCCAGCAGCCAGGCCTCTGGTGAGCAGTACTTC.

This clonotype was picked up a small number of times. This chain uses TRBV25-1 with TRBJ1-1; 8 bases match TRBD1. The germline V gene encodes CDR1 MGHDK and CDR2 SYGVNS. The CDR3 runs to 15 residues. V shed 6 bases, J shed 1 base, and the junction held 7 bases outside the gene matches. As DNA, the CDR3 is TGTGCCAGCAGCCAGGGGGCGAGGGGGAACACTGAAGCTTTCTTT. This sequence encodes CASSQGARGNTEAFF. Together with reference TRBV25-1 and TRBJ1-1, the CDR3 gives the full variable domain: EADIYQTPRYLVIGTGKKITLECSQTMGHDKMYWYQQDPGMELHLIHYSYGVNSTEKGDLSSESTVSRIRTEHFPLTLESARPSHTSQYLCASSQGARGNTEAFFGQGTRLTVV.

This chain links TRBV28 with TRBJ2-2; D ambiguous. The CDR3 extends over 14 amino acids. Germline V gene lookup returns CDR1 MDHEN and CDR2 SYDVKM. CDR3 nucleotide sequence: TGTGCGACCATGGACGAATCTGGCACCGGGGAGCTGTTTTTT. It is translated as CATMDESGTGELFF.

The chain uses TRBV10-3 and TRBJ2-7; 9 bases map to TRBD1. J was trimmed by 9 bases and V by 4 bases; bases with no gene match: 10. There are 14 residues in the CDR3. The germline V gene has CDR1 ENHRY and CDR2 SYGVKD. The CDR3 coding sequence is TGTGCCATCAGTGTGGACAGGGGAGGGACAGTGCAGTACTTC. Translated: CAISVDRGGTVQYF.

This clonotype showed up just a few times. The chain links TRBV3-1 to TRBJ2-1, with 10 bases matching TRBD2. Trimming at V came to 2 bases and at J to 5 bases, leaving 3 bases not matched to a gene. Germline V gene sequence: CDR1 LGHDT, CDR2 YNNKEL (reference sequence). There are 15 residues in the CDR3. CDR3 in amino acids: CASSQPGTSDNEQFF. The CDR3 region has the DNA TGTGCCAGCAGCCAACCGGGGACTAGCGACAATGAGCAGTTCTTC.